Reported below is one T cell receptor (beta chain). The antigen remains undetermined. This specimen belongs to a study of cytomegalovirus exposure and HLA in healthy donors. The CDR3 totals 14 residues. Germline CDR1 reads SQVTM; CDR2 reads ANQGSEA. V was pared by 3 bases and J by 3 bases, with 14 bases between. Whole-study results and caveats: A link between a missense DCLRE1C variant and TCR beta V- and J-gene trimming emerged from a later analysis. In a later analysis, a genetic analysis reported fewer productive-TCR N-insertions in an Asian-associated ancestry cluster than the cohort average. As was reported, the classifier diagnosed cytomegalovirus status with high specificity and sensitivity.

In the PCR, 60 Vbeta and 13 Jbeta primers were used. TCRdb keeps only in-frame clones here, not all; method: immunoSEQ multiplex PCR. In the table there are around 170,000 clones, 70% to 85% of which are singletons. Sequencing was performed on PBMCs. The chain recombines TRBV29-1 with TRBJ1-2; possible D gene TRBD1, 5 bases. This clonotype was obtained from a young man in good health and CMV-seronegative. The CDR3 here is CSVDLLGQYYGYTF. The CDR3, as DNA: TGCAGCGTTGATCTGTTGGGGCAGTACTATGGCTACACCTTC. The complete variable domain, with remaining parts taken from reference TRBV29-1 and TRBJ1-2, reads SAVISQKPSRDICQRGTSLTIQCQVDSQVTMMFWYRQQPGQSLTLIATANQGSEATYESGFVIDKFPISRPNLTFSTLTVSNMSPEDSSIYLCSVDLLGQYYGYTFGSGTRLTVV.